A single sample is the source of the 20 T cell receptor beta chains below, sequenced in a study of blood T cell repertoires in COVID-19. TCRdb's copy holds only in-frame clones and misses some; the assay was immunoSEQ multiplex PCR. Of 230,000 or so clones in the sample, about 90% were seen once. Sequenced input: peripheral blood. The receptors were gathered from a man in his forties or fifties with active or convalescent COVID-19.

V usage is TRBV2 and J usage is TRBJ2-7; 10 bases agree with TRBD2. After removal of 4 bases from V and 9 bases from J, the junction contained 6 bases not matched to a gene. CDR1 and CDR2 (germline): SNHLY, FYNNEI. CDR3 length: 13 amino acids. The CDR3 protein is CASSAASGGRQYF. DNA for the CDR3: TGTGCCAGCAGTGCTGCTAGCGGGGGAAGGCAGTACTTC.

The chain has TRBV11-2 and TRBJ2-1; 7 bases are a match to TRBD2. Germline CDR1 reads SGHAT; CDR2 reads FQNNGV. Germline trimming cut 4 bases from V and 0 bases from J; bases unmatched to any gene: 6. The CDR3 has 16 amino acids. DNA of the CDR3: TGTGCCAGCAGCTCTCTAGCGGCGAGCTCCTACAATGAGCAGTTCTTC. It is translated as CASSSLAASSYNEQFF.

The chain's CDR3 is CASRVSVSNQPQHF. CDR3 DNA: TGTGCCAGCAGGGTGAGTGTTAGCAATCAGCCCCAGCATTTT. This rearrangement joins TRBV2 to TRBJ1-5; D unresolved. CDR3 length: 14 residues. Looked up from germline, CDR1 is SNHLY and CDR2 is FYNNEI. Trimming took 6 bases from V and 0 from J, leaving 9 bases between them.

This clone was observed a handful of times. This chain links TRBV5-4 with TRBJ2-4; 11 bases align to TRBD1. In germline, CDR1 is SGHNT, CDR2 YYREEE (reference sequence). Unmatched junction bases numbered 4, after V lost 2 bases and J lost 3 bases. The CDR3 has 16 residues. As DNA, the CDR3 is TGTGCCAGCAGCTTAGAGGGACAGGGGGTCAAAAACATTCAGTACTTC. It specifies CASSLEGQGVKNIQYF.

The chain links TRBV18 to TRBJ1-2; no reliable D call. Trimming cost V 3 bases and J 6 bases, with 17 bases left between them. This CDR3 is 15 amino acids long. CDR1 KGHSH and CDR2 LQKENI come from the germline V gene. In nucleotides, the CDR3 is TGTGCCAGCTCACCGAATTCAGGATTCGTGGATGGCTACACCTTC. As protein: CASSPNSGFVDGYTF.

The CDR3 DNA is TGTGCCAGTAGTACCCTAGCCCCGAATGAAGCTTTCTTT. It specifies CASSTLAPNEAFF. The chain combines TRBV19 with TRBJ1-1, with D unclear. Germline assignment: CDR1 LNHDA and CDR2 SQIVND (reference sequence). Trimming removed 4 bases from V and 7 bases from J, with 13 bases in between. CDR3 length: 13 residues.

V usage is TRBV7-9 and J usage is TRBJ1-6; possibly TRBD1 for D (5 bases). The CDR3 is 15 residues long. CDR1 is SEHNR, CDR2 FQNEAQ, per germline (reference sequence). The V end lost 4 bases, the J end lost 6 bases, and 13 bases lay between the germline ends. The CDR3 sequence is CASSYIGGINSPLHF. The DNA of the CDR3 is TGTGCCAGCAGCTACATCGGGGGGATTAATTCACCCCTCCACTTT.

The V call is TRBV27, the J call TRBJ1-5; 7 bases line up with TRBD1. J gave up 6 bases and V 3 bases, and 5 bases lay outside the gene matches. CDR1 MNHEY and CDR2 SMNVEV come from the germline V gene (reference sequence). This CDR3 spans 14 amino acids. CDR3 in amino acids: CASSLRDRAQPQHF. CDR3 nucleotide sequence: TGTGCCAGCAGTTTGCGCGACAGGGCTCAGCCCCAGCATTTT.

The chain combines TRBV27 with TRBJ2-7, with 11 bases fitting TRBD2. Trimming took 5 bases from V and 2 from J; bases not matched to a gene: 8. From germline, CDR1 is MNHEY and CDR2 SMNVEV (reference sequence). The CDR3 is made up of 16 amino acids. As DNA, the CDR3 is TGTGCCAGCAGTCCCCCGGGACTAGCGGTTACCTACGAGCAGTACTTC. Translated, it gives CASSPPGLAVTYEQYF.

This chain links TRBV7-8 with TRBJ2-6, with TRBD1 matching over 7 bases. In germline, CDR1 is SGHVS, CDR2 FQNEAQ. This CDR3 has 21 residues. The trim removed 5 bases at V and 0 bases at J, leaving 19 bases unmatched. Here the CDR3 reads CASSPDSAPGQIYSGANVLTF. As DNA, the CDR3 is TGTGCCAGCAGCCCGGACTCTGCTCCGGGACAGATATACTCTGGGGCCAACGTCCTGACTTTC.

The J gene is TRBJ2-1, the V gene TRBV2; D is perhaps TRBD2 (6 bases). Trimming pared 5 bases from V and 4 bases from J, leaving 18 bases between. Germline assignment: CDR1 SNHLY and CDR2 FYNNEI. This CDR3 spans 16 amino acids. The CDR3 here is CASSSPGLLLYNEQFF. In DNA, the CDR3 is TGTGCCAGCAGTTCACCGGGACTTCTACTATACAATGAGCAGTTCTTC. The variable domain in full, completed from reference TRBV2 and TRBJ2-1, reads EPEVTQTPSHQVTQMGQEVILRCVPISNHLYFYWYRQILGQKVEFLVSFYNNEISEKSEIFDDQFSVERPDGSNFTLKIRSTKLEDSAMYFCASSSPGLLLYNEQFFGPGTRLTVL.

The chain joins TRBV19 to TRBJ1-1, with 7 bases aligning to TRBD1. The trim removed 3 bases at V and 1 base at J, leaving 5 bases unmatched. The length of the CDR3 is 15 residues. CDR1 and CDR2 (germline): LNHDA, SQIVND (reference sequence). The CDR3 loop reads CASSIWDRSNTEAFF. In nucleotides, the CDR3 is TGTGCCAGTAGTATCTGGGACAGATCGAACACTGAAGCTTTCTTT.

The chain links TRBV2 to TRBJ2-1; TRBD2 might be the D (5 bases). The length of the CDR3 is 16 residues. Trimming shortened V by 5 bases and J by 0 bases, and 14 bases separated the two germline ends. Germline V lookup: CDR1 SNHLY, CDR2 FYNNEI. The DNA of the CDR3 is TGTGCCAGCAGTCTACCCGAGGGCCCCTCCTACAATGAGCAGTTCTTC. Protein: CASSLPEGPSYNEQFF.

The rearrangement links TRBV7-6 to TRBJ2-1; D remains ambiguous. V was pared by 2 bases and J by 0 bases, with 8 bases between. Germline loops: CDR1 SGHVS, CDR2 FNYEAQ. There are 15 residues in the CDR3. The CDR3 nucleotides are TGTGCCAGCAGCTTAATGAGTAGCTCCTACAATGAGCAGTTCTTC. This sequence encodes CASSLMSSSYNEQFF.

The V call is TRBV29-1, the J call TRBJ2-4, with a possible D match to TRBD2 (7 bases). Between the trimmed V and J ends, which lost 6 bases and 5 bases, there was a span of 23 bases. Per the germline V gene, CDR1 is SQVTM and CDR2 is ANQGSEA. CDR3 size: 16 residues. The chain's CDR3 is CSVAQGGGGWQNIQYF. The CDR3, as DNA: TGCAGCGTCGCGCAAGGTGGCGGGGGCTGGCAAAACATTCAGTACTTC. Full variable domain (rest looked up from reference TRBV29-1 and TRBJ2-4): SAVISQKPSRDICQRGTSLTIQCQVDSQVTMMFWYRQQPGQSLTLIATANQGSEATYESGFVIDKFPISRPNLTFSTLTVSNMSPEDSSIYLCSVAQGGGGWQNIQYFGAGTRLSVL.

This chain links TRBV12-1 with TRBJ1-4; TRBD1, as called in the table, went unchecked against the DNA. TRBV12-1 is a pseudogene segment. The CDR3 totals 11 residues. CDR3 in DNA: TGTGCCAGCAGCTTTCGGGACAAGCGGTTTTTT. Amino acids: CASSFRDKRFF.

CDR3 region: CASRGTGQSYNEQFF. In DNA form, the CDR3 reads TGCGCCAGCAGGGGGACAGGGCAGTCCTACAATGAGCAGTTCTTC. V gene TRBV10-2 combines with J gene TRBJ2-1; 9 nucleotides align to TRBD1. Trimming cost V 6 bases and J 1 base; bases outside gene matches: 4. Germline V gene sequence: CDR1 WSHSY, CDR2 SAAADI. The CDR3 runs to 15 residues.

The chain carries TRBV4-2 and TRBJ2-5; 7 bases map to TRBD2. Trimming removed 0 bases from V and 5 bases from J; junction bases left unmatched: 6. The germline CDR1 and CDR2 sequences are LGHNA and YNFKEQ. This CDR3 contains 15 residues. CDR3 sequence: CASSQEDGRSETQYF. CDR3 DNA: TGTGCCAGCAGCCAAGAGGACGGGAGGTCGGAGACCCAGTACTTC.

The chain joins TRBV7-2 to TRBJ2-6; 7 bases match TRBD1. V was pared by 2 bases and J by 0 bases, with 7 bases of the junction left unmatched. The germline V gene encodes CDR1 SGHTA and CDR2 FQGNSA. The CDR3 loop spans 18 amino acids. In DNA form, the CDR3 reads TGTGCCAGCAGCTTAAGACAGGGAGCTACCTCTGGGGCCAACGTCCTGACTTTC. The encoded protein is CASSLRQGATSGANVLTF.

This clone was seen a few times. The chain employs TRBV30 and TRBJ1-4; 10 bases align to TRBD1. The CDR3 is made up of 15 amino acids. CDR1 is GTSNPN, CDR2 SVGIG, per germline (reference sequence). V shed 3 bases and J 8 bases; nucleotides not matched to a gene: 9. This CDR3 is CAWRSRDRGNEKLFF. The CDR3 nucleotides read TGTGCCTGGAGGAGCCGGGACAGGGGTAACGAAAAACTGTTTTTT.